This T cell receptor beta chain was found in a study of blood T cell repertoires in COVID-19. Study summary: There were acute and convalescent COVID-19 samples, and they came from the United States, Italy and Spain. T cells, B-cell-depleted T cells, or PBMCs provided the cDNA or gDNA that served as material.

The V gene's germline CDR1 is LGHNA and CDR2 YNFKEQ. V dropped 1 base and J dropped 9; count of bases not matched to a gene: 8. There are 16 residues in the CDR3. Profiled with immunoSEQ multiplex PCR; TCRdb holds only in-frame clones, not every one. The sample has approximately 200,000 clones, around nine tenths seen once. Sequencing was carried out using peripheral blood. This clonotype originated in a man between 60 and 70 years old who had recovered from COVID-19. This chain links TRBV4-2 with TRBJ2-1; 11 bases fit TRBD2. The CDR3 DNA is TGTGCCAGCAGCCAAGTTATTAGCGGGAGGGCCGGTGAGCAGTTCTTC. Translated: CASSQVISGRAGEQFF.